The sequence of this TCR beta chain was determined in a study of OX40 agonist ivuxolimab in advanced cancers. Turning to the study itself: Patients were dosed with the agonistic anti-OX40 (CD134) antibody ivuxolimab. A partial response was reached by three patients: one with hepatocellular carcinoma and two with cutaneous melanoma.

This CDR3 region has 15 residues. Per the germline V gene, CDR1 is LGHNA and CDR2 is YSLEER. Trimming cost V 2 bases and J 0 bases, with 10 bases left between them. Generated by immunoSEQ multiplex PCR, the TCRdb table keeps only in-frame clones and is missing some. The data contain approximately 81,000 clones, 86% of them singletons. The rearrangement joins TRBV4-3 to TRBJ1-2; D unclear. The input for sequencing was CD4+ or CD8+ T cells sorted from blood, taken in a trial of the OX40 agonist ivuxolimab. The sequence was obtained from an adult with an advanced solid tumor such as melanoma, head and neck, liver or kidney cancer. Here the CDR3 reads CASSQWESANYGYTF. The CDR3 DNA is TGCGCCAGCAGCCAATGGGAGAGCGCTAACTATGGCTACACCTTC.